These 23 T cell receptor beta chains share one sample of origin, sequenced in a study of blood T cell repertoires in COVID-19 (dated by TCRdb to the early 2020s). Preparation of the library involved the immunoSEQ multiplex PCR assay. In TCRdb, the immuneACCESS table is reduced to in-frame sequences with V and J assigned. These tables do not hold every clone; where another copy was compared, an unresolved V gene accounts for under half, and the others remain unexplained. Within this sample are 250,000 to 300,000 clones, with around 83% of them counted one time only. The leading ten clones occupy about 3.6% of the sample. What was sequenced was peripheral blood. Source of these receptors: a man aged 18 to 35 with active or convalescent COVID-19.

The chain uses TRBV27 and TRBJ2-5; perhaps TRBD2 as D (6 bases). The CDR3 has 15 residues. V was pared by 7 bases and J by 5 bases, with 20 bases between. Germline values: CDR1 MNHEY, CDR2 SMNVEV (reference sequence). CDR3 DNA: TGTGCCAGCAATGAGTCGGGGGATTTAATGGAGACCCAGTACTTC. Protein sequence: CASNESGDLMETQYF.

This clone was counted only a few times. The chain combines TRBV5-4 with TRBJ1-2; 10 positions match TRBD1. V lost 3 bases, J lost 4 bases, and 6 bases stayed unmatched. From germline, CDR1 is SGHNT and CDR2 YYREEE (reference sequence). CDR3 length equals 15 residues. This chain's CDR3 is CASSSRDRGPYGYTF. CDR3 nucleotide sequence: TGTGCCAGCAGCTCAAGGGACAGGGGTCCCTATGGCTACACCTTC.

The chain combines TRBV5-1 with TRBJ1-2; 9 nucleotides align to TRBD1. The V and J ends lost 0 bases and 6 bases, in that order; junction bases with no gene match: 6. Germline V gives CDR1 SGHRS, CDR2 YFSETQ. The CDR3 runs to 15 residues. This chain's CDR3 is CASSLVTGGGNGYTF. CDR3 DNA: TGCGCCAGCAGCTTGGTCACAGGGGGCGGGAATGGCTACACCTTC.

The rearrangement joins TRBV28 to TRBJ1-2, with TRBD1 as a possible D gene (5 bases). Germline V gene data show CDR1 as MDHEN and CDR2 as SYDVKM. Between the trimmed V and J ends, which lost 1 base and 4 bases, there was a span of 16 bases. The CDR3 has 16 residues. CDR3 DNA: TGTGCCAGCAGTTTATTCGGGGGGGAGCCCATCTATGGCTACACCTTC. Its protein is CASSLFGGEPIYGYTF.

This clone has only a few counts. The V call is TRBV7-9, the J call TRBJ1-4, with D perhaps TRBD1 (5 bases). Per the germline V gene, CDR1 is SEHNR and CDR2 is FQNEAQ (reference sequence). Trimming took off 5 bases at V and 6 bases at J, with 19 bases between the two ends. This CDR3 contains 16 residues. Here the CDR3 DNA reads TGTGCCAGCAGCCCACGCCTTACAGGATTCGATGAAAAACTGTTTTTT. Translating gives CASSPRLTGFDEKLFF.

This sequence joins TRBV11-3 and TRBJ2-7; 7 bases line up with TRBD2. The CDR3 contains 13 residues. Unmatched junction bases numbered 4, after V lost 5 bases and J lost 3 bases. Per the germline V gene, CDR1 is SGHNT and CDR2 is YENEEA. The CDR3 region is CASSRRDYYEQYF. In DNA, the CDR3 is TGTGCCAGCAGCCGGCGGGACTACTACGAGCAGTACTTC.

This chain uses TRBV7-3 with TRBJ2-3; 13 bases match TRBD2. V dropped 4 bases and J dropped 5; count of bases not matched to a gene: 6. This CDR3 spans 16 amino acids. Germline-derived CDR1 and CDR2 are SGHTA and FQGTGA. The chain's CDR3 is CASSSQGLAGVDTQYF. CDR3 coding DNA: TGTGCCAGCAGCTCCCAAGGACTAGCGGGAGTAGATACGCAGTATTTT.

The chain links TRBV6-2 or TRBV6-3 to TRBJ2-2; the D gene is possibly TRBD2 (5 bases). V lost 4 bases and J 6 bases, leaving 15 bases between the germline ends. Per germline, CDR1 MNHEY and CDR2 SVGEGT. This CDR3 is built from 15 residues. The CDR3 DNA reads TGTGCCAGCAGTTGGAAGAGGGAAGTCGCCGGGGAGCTGTTTTTT. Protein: CASSWKREVAGELFF.

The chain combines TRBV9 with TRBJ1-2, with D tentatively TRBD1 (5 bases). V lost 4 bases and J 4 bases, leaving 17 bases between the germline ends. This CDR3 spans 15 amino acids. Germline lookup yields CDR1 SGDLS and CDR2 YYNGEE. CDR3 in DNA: TGTGCCAGCAGCATAACGGGGGTTACGGGCTATGGCTACACCTTC. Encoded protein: CASSITGVTGYGYTF.

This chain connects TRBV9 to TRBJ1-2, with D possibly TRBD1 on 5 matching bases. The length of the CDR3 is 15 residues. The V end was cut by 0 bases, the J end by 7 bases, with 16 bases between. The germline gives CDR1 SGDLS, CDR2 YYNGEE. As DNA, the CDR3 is TGTGCCAGCAGCGTAGCAGGGCCCACTCAAGGTGGCTACACCTTC. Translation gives CASSVAGPTQGGYTF.

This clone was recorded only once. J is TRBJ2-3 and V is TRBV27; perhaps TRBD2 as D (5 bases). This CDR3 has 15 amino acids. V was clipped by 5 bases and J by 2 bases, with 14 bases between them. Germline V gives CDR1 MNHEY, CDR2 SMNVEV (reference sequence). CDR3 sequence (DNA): TGTGCCAGCAGTCTCCTGAGCGGATTCACAGATACGCAGTATTTT. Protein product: CASSLLSGFTDTQYF.

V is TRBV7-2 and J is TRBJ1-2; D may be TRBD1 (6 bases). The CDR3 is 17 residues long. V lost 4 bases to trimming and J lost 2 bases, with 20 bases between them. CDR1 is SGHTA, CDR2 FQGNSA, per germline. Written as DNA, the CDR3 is TGTGCCAGCAGCTCACCCTTGCGTGGGGACACCAACTATGGCTACACCTTC. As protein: CASSSPLRGDTNYGYTF.

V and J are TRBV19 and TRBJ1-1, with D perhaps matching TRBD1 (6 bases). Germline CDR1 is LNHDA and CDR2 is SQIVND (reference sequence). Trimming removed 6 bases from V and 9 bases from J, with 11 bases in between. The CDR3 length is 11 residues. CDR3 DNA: TGTGCCAGTAGGGGGGGGCCTAAAGCTTTCTTT. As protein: CASRGGPKAFF.

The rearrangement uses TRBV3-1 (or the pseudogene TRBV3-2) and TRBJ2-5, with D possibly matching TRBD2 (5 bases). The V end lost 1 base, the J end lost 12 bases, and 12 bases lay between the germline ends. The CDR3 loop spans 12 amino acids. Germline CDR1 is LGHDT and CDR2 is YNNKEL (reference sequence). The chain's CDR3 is CASSQGGADKYF. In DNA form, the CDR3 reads TGTGCCAGCAGCCAAGGGGGAGCGGATAAGTACTTC.

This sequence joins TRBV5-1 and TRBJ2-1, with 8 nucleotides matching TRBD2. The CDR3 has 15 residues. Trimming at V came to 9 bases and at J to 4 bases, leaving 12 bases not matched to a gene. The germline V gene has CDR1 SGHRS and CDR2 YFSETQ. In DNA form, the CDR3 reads TGCGCCACCTCTGTCGGACTAGCCCCTTACAATGAGCAGTTCTTC. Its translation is CATSVGLAPYNEQFF.

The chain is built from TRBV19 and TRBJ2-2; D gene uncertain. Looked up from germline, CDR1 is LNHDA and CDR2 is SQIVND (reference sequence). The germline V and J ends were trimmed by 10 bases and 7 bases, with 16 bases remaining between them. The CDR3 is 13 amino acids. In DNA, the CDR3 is TGTGCCACTTCCGGGTCCCTCGACGGGGAGCTGTTTTTT. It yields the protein CATSGSLDGELFF.

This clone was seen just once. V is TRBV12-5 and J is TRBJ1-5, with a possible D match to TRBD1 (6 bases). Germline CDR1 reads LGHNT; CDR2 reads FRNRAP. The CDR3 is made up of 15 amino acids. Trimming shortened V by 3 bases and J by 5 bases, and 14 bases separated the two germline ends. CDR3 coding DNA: TGTGCTAGTGGTTTCGGTCAGGGGCTTGATCAGCCCCAGCATTTT. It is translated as CASGFGQGLDQPQHF.

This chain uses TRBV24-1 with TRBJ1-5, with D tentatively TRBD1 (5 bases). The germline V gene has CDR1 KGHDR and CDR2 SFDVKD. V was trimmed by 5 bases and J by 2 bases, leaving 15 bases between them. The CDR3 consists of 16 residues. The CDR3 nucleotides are TGTGCCACCAGTGCCCCGACAGTTAACGGCAATCAGCCCCAGCATTTT. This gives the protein CATSAPTVNGNQPQHF.

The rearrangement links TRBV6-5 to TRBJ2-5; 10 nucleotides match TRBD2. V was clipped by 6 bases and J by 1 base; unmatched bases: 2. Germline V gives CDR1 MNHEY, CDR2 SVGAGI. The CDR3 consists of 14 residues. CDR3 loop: CASSRTSGQETQYF. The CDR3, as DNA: TGTGCCAGCAGCCGGACTAGCGGCCAAGAGACCCAGTACTTC.

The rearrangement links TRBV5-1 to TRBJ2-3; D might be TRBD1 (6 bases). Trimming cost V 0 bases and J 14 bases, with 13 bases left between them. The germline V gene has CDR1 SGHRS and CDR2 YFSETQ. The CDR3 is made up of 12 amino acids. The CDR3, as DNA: TGCGCCAGCAGCTTGGTGGGACAAATTCCGTATTTT. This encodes CASSLVGQIPYF. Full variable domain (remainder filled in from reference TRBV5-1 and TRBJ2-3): KAGVTQTPRYLIKTRGQQVTLSCSPISGHRSVSWYQQTPGQGLQFLFEYFSETQRNKGNFPGRFSGRQFSNSRSEMNVSTLELGDSALYLCASSLVGQIPYFGPGTRLTVL.

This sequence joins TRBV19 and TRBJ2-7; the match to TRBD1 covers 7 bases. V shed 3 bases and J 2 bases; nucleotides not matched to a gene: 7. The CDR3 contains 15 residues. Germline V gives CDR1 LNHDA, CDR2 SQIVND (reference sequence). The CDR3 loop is CASSIGDSMTYEQYF. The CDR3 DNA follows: TGTGCCAGTAGTATTGGGGACAGTATGACCTACGAGCAGTACTTC.

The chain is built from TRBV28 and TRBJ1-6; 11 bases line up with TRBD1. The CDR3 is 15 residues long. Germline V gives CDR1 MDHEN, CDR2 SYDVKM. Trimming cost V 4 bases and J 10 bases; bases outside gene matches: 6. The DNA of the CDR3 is TGTGCCAGCAGTTCAACGGGACAGGGGGACTCACCCCTCCACTTT. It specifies CASSSTGQGDSPLHF.

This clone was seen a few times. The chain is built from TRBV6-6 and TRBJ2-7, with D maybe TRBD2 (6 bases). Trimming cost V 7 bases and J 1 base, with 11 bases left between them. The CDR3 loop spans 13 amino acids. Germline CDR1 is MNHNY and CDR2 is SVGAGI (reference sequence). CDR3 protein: CASTPAGSYEQYF. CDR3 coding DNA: TGTGCCAGCACTCCAGCGGGTTCCTACGAGCAGTACTTC.